This is a list of T cell receptor beta chains from one sample in a study of STAT5B mutations in CD4+ large granular lymphocyte leukemia. Measured with immunoSEQ multiplex PCR; TCRdb has only the in-frame clones, and not every one. The sample lists almost 30,000 clones, under 85% occurring once. Sequencing was performed on CD4+ T cells from blood buffy coats. These receptor sequences come from a human donor in good health. Both conserved end residues are part of each CDR3. Each record gives: J gene, D gene, V gene, clone size, CDR3 protein, CDR3 DNA. D genes are given only for firm matches. Clone sizes are given selectively: once, few, many, or a class where the clone is expanded.

TRBJ1-5	TRBD1	TRBV7-8	few	CASSPGTVNQPQHF	TGTGCCAGCAGCCCGGGGACAGTCAATCAGCCCCAGCATTTT
TRBJ2-1	NA	TRBV18	NA	CASSPPGRGYNEQFF	TGTGCCAGCTCACCACCGGGAAGGGGCTACAATGAGCAGTTCTTC
TRBJ2-3	NA	TRBV7-2	NA	CASSLARGPADTQYF	TGTGCCAGCAGCTTAGCGCGGGGCCCCGCGGATACGCAGTATTTT
TRBJ2-6	TRBD1	TRBV10-3	NA	CAIGWTGAGANVLTF	TGTGCCATCGGATGGACAGGGGCTGGGGCCAACGTCCTGACTTTC
TRBJ2-7	NA	TRBV7-2	NA	CASSHETSRSPYEQYF	TGTGCCAGCAGCCACGAGACCAGCAGGTCCCCCTACGAGCAGTACTTC
TRBJ2-3	NA	TRBV10-1	NA	CASSDSSSGPDTQYF	TGCGCCAGCAGTGACTCTAGTTCAGGGCCAGATACGCAGTATTTT
TRBJ2-5	TRBD2	TRBV5-8	NA	CASSRGASGGAISETQYF	TGTGCCAGCAGCCGAGGAGCAAGCGGGGGGGCCATCTCGGAGACCCAGTACTTC
TRBJ2-3	NA	TRBV7-2	NA	CASSLGPGRSSGDTQYF	TGTGCCAGCAGCTTAGGTCCGGGCAGGAGTTCCGGAGATACGCAGTATTTT
TRBJ2-7	TRBD1	TRBV6-5	NA	CASSYRSTGLREQYF	TGTGCCAGCAGTTACCGTTCGACAGGGCTTCGCGAGCAGTACTTC
TRBJ1-2	TRBD1	TRBV19	few	CASITSEGARSGYTF	TGTGCCAGTATCACAAGTGAGGGGGCCAGAAGTGGCTACACCTTC
TRBJ2-7	NA	TRBV19	NA	CASSMKGGGEQYF	TGTGCCAGTAGTATGAAGGGAGGCGGCGAGCAGTACTTC
TRBJ2-3	NA	TRBV10-3	NA	CAISDLDTQYF	TGTGCCATCAGTGACTTGGATACGCAGTATTTT
TRBJ1-5	NA	TRBV6-1	NA	CASSEQAINQPQHF	TGTGCCAGCAGTGAACAGGCGATCAATCAGCCCCAGCATTTT
TRBJ1-1	NA	TRBV5-1	NA	CASSSSPVGGNTEAFF	TGCGCCAGCAGCTCATCCCCCGTCGGCGGTAACACTGAAGCTTTCTTT
TRBJ1-1	TRBD1	TRBV7-9	few	CASSLGSGGRTEAFF	TGTGCCAGCAGCTTAGGATCAGGGGGCAGGACTGAAGCTTTCTTT
TRBJ2-7	NA	TRBV20-1	once	CSARSSYEQYF	TGCAGTGCTAGGTCGAGCTACGAGCAGTACTTC
TRBJ1-4	NA	TRBV5-1	NA	CASSPGSANEKLFF	TGCGCCAGCAGCCCAGGGTCGGCGAATGAAAAACTGTTTTTT
TRBJ1-2	NA	TRBV19	NA	CASIQAPGGGYTF	TGTGCCAGTATACAGGCGCCCGGGGGAGGCTACACCTTC
TRBJ2-1	NA	TRBV5-1	once	CASSLAGASYNEQFF	TGCGCCAGCAGCTTGGCGGGGGCTAGCTACAATGAGCAGTTCTTC
TRBJ1-6	TRBD1	TRBV6-5	NA	CASSADRGATPLHF	TGTGCCAGCAGCGCGGACAGGGGGGCTACACCCCTCCACTTT
TRBJ1-2	TRBD1	TRBV6-5	NA	CASSSPGQGVDYGYTF	TGTGCCAGCAGTTCACCAGGACAGGGAGTTGACTATGGCTACACCTTC
TRBJ1-2	NA	TRBV7-8	NA	CASSLGAGPYGYTF	TGTGCCAGCAGCTTAGGGGCAGGACCTTATGGCTACACCTTC
TRBJ1-4	NA	TRBV7-2	NA	CASSLTGQSNEKLFF	TGTGCCAGCAGCTTAACAGGACAGAGTAATGAAAAACTGTTTTTT
TRBJ2-3	NA	TRBV27	NA	CASSLFRGGTDTQYF	TGTGCCAGCAGTTTATTTAGGGGCGGTACAGATACGCAGTATTTT
TRBJ2-1	NA	TRBV11-2	NA	CASSLGLAYNEQFF	TGTGCCAGCAGCTTGGGGCTAGCTTACAATGAGCAGTTCTTC
TRBJ1-6	TRBD1	TRBV27	once	CASSFRQGANSPLHF	TGTGCCAGCAGTTTCAGGCAGGGGGCTAATTCACCCCTCCACTTT
TRBJ2-1	TRBD2	TRBV7-9	NA	CASTWRGARNEQFF	TGTGCCAGCACCTGGCGGGGGGCGCGCAATGAGCAGTTCTTC
TRBJ1-5	NA	TRBV15	once	CATSRQNSNQPQHF	TGTGCCACCAGCAGACAGAATAGCAATCAGCCCCAGCATTTT
TRBJ2-3	TRBD1	TRBV12-5	NA	CASGLGGQVTDTQYF	TGTGCTAGTGGTTTGGGTGGACAGGTCACAGATACGCAGTATTTT
TRBJ1-2	TRBD1	TRBV19	NA	CASSLTGGRANNYGYTF	TGTGCCAGTAGTCTGACAGGGGGAAGAGCTAATAACTATGGCTACACCTTC
TRBJ2-5	TRBD2	TRBV15	once	CATSNSAGRQETQYF	TGTGCCACCAGCAACTCTGCCGGGAGGCAAGAGACCCAGTACTTC
TRBJ1-1	TRBD1	TRBV6-5	NA	CASSRQGLMNTEAFF	TGTGCCAGCAGTCGACAGGGGTTAATGAACACTGAAGCTTTCTTT
TRBJ1-2	NA	TRBV19	NA	CASSSRGETYTF	TGTGCCAGTAGCTCCCGGGGGGAAACCTACACCTTC
TRBJ1-1	TRBD1	TRBV29-1	few	CSADRLNTEAFF	TGCAGCGCGGACAGGTTGAACACTGAAGCTTTCTTT
TRBJ2-1	TRBD1	TRBV7-2	NA	CASSLGAGTGVEQFF	TGTGCCAGCAGCTTAGGGGCCGGGACAGGGGTTGAGCAGTTCTTC
TRBJ2-5	NA	TRBV19	NA	CASTLGGGGQETQYF	TGTGCCAGTACCCTAGGGGGGGGTGGGCAAGAGACCCAGTACTTC
TRBJ2-6	NA	TRBV19	NA	CASRVLSGANVLTF	TGTGCCAGTCGGGTACTCTCTGGGGCCAACGTCCTGACTTTC
TRBJ1-1	NA	TRBV5-1	NA	CASSLDQVSARPNTEAFF	TGCGCCAGCAGCTTGGATCAGGTGTCCGCGAGGCCGAACACTGAAGCTTTCTTT
TRBJ2-3	TRBD1	TRBV25-1	once	CASQTGGTDTQYF	TGTGCCAGCCAGACAGGGGGGACAGATACGCAGTATTTT
TRBJ1-6	TRBD1	TRBV6-5	NA	CASRRDRNSPLHF	TGTGCCAGCAGACGGGACAGAAATTCACCCCTCCACTTT
TRBJ2-5	TRBD1	TRBV28	NA	CASSLPTGGEETQYF	TGTGCCAGCAGTTTACCGACAGGGGGCGAAGAGACCCAGTACTTC
TRBJ1-3	TRBD1	TRBV2	NA	CASRGGTAGNTIYF	TGTGCCAGCAGGGGTGGGACAGCTGGAAACACCATATATTTT
TRBJ2-5	NA	TRBV7-9	once	CASSIPQETQYF	TGTGCCAGCAGCATCCCTCAAGAGACCCAGTACTTC
TRBJ1-1	NA	TRBV18	NA	CASSPPSMDKAFF	TGTGCCAGCTCACCACCGAGTATGGATAAAGCTTTCTTT
TRBJ2-5	NA	TRBV5-4	few	CASSLSLWETQYF	TGTGCCAGCAGCTTGTCACTGTGGGAGACCCAGTACTTC
TRBJ2-3	TRBD2	TRBV7-2	NA	CASRGGDTDTQYF	TGTGCCAGCCGGGGGGGGGATACAGATACGCAGTATTTT
TRBJ1-1	TRBD1	TRBV7-8	once	CASSSNRGGYTEAFF	TGTGCCAGCAGCTCCAACAGGGGAGGGTACACTGAAGCTTTCTTT
TRBJ2-5	TRBD1	TRBV19	NA	CASSMIGQGQETQYF	TGTGCCAGTAGTATGATAGGACAGGGTCAAGAGACCCAGTACTTC
TRBJ2-1	TRBD2	TRBV28	NA	CASSLPSAGGMYNEQFF	TGTGCCAGCAGTTTACCGTCAGCGGGGGGGATGTACAATGAGCAGTTCTTC
TRBJ2-1	TRBD2	TRBV7-6	NA	CASSLGGGGLNEQFF	TGTGCCAGCAGCTTAGGGGGCGGGGGGCTCAATGAGCAGTTCTTC
TRBJ1-5	NA	TRBV12-1	few	CASNMTRTDQHF	TGTGCCAGCAACATGACCCGGACAGATCAGCATTTT
TRBJ2-5	NA	TRBV7-8	NA	CASSLAFGQETQYF	TGTGCCAGCAGCCTAGCGTTCGGGCAAGAGACCCAGTACTTC
TRBJ1-3	NA	TRBV4-3	NA	CASSQDQEFSGNTIYF	TGCGCCAGCAGCCAAGATCAGGAGTTCTCTGGAAACACCATATATTTT
TRBJ1-5	NA	TRBV28	few	CASSLGQDNQPQHF	TGTGCCAGCAGTTTAGGGCAGGACAATCAGCCCCAGCATTTT
TRBJ2-5	TRBD1	TRBV7-2	NA	CASRPQGAGLETQYF	TGTGCCAGCAGGCCACAGGGGGCAGGCCTCGAGACCCAGTACTTC
TRBJ2-2	NA	TRBV9	NA	CASSVENTGELFF	TGTGCCAGCAGCGTAGAGAACACCGGGGAGCTGTTTTTT
TRBJ1-1	TRBD1	TRBV19	NA	CASSLDRENTEAFF	TGTGCCAGTAGTCTCGACAGGGAGAACACTGAAGCTTTCTTT